This T cell receptor (beta chain) was documented in a study of cytomegalovirus exposure and HLA in healthy donors. Whole-study findings and limits: Within the 100 to 150 validation repertoires, first-cohort TCR clusters tended to co-occur, according to a later analysis. As confirmed in vitro, a few CMV-associated chains were specific for CMV antigens.

As for this clone: Its specificity is unknown.

Between the trimmed V and J ends, which lost 5 bases and 2 bases, there was a span of 17 bases. CDR1 and CDR2 (germline): SQVTM, ANQGSEA. The CDR3 consists of 15 residues. Sequenced by immunoSEQ multiplex PCR; TCRdb stores in-frame clones only, minus some. The sample has 250,000 to 300,000 clones; 85% to 90% are singletons. This chain joins TRBV29-1 and TRBJ2-3; tentatively, D is TRBD2 (5 bases). The sequence was obtained from a woman between 18 and 29 years old in good health and CMV-seronegative. The sample comprised PBMCs. CDR3 region: CSVRRGWLPTDTQYF. The CDR3 coding sequence is TGCAGCGTTAGACGCGGGTGGCTCCCCACAGATACGCAGTATTTT.